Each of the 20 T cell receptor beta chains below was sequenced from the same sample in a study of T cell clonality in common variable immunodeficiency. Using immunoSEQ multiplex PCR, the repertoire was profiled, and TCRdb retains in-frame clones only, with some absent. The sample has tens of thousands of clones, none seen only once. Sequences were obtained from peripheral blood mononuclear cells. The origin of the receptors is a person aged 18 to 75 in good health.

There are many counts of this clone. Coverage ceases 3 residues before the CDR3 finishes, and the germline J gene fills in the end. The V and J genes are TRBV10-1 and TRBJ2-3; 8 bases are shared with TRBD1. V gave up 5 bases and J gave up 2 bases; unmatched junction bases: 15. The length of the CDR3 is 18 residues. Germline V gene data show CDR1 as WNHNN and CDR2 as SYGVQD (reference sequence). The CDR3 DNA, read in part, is TGCGCCAGCAGTCCTCAGGGGGCCGCTGCCCGACTCACAGATACG. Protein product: CASSPQGAAARLTDT. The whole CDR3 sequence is CASSPQGAAARLTDTQYF.

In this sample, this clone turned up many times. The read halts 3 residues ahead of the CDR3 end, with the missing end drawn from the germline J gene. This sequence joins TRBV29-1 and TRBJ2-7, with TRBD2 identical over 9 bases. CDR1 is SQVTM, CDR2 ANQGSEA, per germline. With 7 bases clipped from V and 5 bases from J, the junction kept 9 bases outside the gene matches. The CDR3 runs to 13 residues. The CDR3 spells CSAIAGAPNEQYF. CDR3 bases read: TGCAGCGCTATAGCGGGGGCGCCCAACGAG.

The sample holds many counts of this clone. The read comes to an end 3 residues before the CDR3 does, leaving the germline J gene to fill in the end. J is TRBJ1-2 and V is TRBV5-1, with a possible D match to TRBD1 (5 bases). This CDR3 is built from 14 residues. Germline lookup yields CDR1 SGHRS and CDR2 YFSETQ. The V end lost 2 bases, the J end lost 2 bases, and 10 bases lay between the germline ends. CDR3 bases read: TGCGCCAGCAGCTTAGTACAGGCGAACTATGGC. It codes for CASSLVQANYG. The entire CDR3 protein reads CASSLVQANYGYTF.

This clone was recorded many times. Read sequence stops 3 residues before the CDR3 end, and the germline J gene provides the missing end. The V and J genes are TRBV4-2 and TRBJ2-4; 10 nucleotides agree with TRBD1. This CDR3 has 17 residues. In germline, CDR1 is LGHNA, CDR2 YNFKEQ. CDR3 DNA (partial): TGTGCCAGCAGCCCTTATCCCGGGACAGGGGATGACTATGGT. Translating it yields CASSPYPGTGDDYG. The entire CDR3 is CASSPYPGTGDDYGQYF.

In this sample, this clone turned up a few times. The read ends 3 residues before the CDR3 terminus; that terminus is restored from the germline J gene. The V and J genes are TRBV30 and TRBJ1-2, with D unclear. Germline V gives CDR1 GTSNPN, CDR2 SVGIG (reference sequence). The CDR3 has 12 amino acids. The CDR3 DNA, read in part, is TGTGCCTGGGGAGTAGTAACAGATACC. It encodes CAWGVVTDT. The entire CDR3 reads CAWGVVTDTYTF.

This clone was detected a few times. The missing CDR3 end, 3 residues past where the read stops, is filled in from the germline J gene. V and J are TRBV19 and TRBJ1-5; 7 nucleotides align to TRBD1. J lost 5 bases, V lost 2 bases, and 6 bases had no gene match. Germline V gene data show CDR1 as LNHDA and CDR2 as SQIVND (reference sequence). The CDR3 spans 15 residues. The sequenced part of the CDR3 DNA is TGTGCCAGTAGTATAAGAGGGGGCGGGGATCAGCCC. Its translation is CASSIRGGGDQP. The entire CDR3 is CASSIRGGGDQPQHF.

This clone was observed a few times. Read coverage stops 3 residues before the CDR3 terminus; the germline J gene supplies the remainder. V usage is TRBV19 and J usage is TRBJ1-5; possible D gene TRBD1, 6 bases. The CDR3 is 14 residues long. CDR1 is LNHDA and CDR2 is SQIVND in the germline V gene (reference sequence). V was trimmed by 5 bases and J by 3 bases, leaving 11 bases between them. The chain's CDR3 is CASSPHRDNQPQHF. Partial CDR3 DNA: TGTGCCAGTAGTCCACACAGGGACAATCAGCCC.

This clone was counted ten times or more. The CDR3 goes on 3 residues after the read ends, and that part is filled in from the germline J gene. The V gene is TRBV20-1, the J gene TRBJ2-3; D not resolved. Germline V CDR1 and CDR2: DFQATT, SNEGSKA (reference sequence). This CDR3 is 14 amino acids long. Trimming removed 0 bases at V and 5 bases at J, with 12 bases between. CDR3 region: CSARDRPSQDTQYF. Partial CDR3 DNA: TGCAGTGCTAGAGATCGGCCTAGTCAAGATACG.

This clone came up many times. CDR3 DNA (partial): TGCGCCAGCAGCCCTCGACAGGGTCCCGCCTACGAG. Translated, it gives CASSPRQGPAYE. The complete CDR3 reads CASSPRQGPAYEQYF. The chain couples TRBV5-1 to TRBJ2-7, with 7 bases lining up with TRBD1. From the germline J gene comes the end of the CDR3, since the read stops 3 residues before it. The CDR3 contains 15 residues. V gave up 4 bases and J gave up 2 bases; unmatched junction bases: 9. CDR1 and CDR2 from the germline V gene are SGHRS and YFSETQ.

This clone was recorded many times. The CDR3 DNA, read in part, is TGTGCCAGCAGTTCCTCTAGTGCCGGGGAG. It yields the protein CASSSSSAGE. The CDR3, in full, reads CASSSSSAGELFF. V and J are TRBV12-3 or TRBV12-4 and TRBJ2-2; no clear D. The CDR3 extends 3 residues past the end of the read, so its final part is completed from the germline J gene. Trimming took off 4 bases at V and 6 bases at J, with 9 bases between the two ends. The CDR3 consists of 13 residues.

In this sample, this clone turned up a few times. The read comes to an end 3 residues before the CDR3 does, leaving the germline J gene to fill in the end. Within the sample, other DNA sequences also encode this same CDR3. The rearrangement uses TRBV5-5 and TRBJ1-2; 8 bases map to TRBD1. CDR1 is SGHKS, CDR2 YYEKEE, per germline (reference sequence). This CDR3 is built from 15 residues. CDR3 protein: CASSLATGESAGYTF. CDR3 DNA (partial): TGTGCCAGCAGCTTGGCGACAGGGGAATCGGCTGGA.

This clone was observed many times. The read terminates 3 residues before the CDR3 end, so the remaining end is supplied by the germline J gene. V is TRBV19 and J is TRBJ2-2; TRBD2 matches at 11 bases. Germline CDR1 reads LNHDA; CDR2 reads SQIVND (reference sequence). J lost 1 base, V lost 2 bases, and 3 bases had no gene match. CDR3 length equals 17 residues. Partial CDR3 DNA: TGTGCCAGTAGTATACTAACTAGCGGGGGGAACACCGGGGAG. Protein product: CASSILTSGGNTGE. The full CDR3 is CASSILTSGGNTGELFF.

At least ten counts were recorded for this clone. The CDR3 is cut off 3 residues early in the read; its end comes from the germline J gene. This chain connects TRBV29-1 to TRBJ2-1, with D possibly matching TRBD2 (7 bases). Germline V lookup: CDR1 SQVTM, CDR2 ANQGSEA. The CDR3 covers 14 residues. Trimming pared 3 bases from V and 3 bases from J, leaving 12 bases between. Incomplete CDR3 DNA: TGCAGCGTTGATGGGGGGGGCAACTACAATGAG. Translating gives CSVDGGGNYNE. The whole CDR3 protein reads CSVDGGGNYNEQFF.

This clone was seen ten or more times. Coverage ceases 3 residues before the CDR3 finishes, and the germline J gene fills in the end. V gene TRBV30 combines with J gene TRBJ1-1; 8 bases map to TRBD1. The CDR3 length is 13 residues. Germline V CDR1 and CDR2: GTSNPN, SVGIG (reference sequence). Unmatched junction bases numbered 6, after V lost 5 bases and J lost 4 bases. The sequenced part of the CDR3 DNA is TGTGCCTGGGCGACAGGGGCCGCCACTGAA. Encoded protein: CAWATGAATE. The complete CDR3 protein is CAWATGAATEAFF.

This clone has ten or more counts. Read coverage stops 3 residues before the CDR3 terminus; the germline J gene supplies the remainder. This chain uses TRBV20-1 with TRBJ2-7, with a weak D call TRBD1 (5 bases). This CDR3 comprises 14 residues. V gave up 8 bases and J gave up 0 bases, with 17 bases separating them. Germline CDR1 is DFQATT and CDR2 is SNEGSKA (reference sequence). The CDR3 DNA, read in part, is TGCAGTCCTGAAGAGACAGAAATCTCCTACGAG. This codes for CSPEETEISYE. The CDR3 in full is CSPEETEISYEQYF.

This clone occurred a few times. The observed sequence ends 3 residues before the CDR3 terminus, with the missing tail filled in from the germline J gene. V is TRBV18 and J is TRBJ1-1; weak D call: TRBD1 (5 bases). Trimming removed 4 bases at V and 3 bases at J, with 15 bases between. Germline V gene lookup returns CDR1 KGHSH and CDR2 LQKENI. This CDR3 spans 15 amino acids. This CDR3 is CASSRTQGEYTEAFF. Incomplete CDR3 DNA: TGTGCCAGCTCACGGACCCAGGGAGAATACACTGAA.

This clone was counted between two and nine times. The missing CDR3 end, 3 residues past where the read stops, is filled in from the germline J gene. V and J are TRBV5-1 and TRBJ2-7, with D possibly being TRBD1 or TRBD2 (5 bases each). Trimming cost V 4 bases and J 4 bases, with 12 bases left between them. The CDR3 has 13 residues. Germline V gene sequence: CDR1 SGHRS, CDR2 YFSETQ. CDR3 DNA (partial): TGCGCCAGCAGCGTGATGAGGGGTTACGAG. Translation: CASSVMRGYE. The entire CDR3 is CASSVMRGYEQYF. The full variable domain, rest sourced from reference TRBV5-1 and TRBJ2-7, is KAGVTQTPRYLIKTRGQQVTLSCSPISGHRSVSWYQQTPGQGLQFLFEYFSETQRNKGNFPGRFSGRQFSNSRSEMNVSTLELGDSALYLCASSVMRGYEQYFGPGTRLTVT.

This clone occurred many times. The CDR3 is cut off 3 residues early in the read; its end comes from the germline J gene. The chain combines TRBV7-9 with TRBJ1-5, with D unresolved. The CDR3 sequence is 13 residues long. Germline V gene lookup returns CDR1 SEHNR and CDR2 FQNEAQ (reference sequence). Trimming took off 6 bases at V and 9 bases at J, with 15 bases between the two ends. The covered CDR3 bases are TGTGCCAGCAGGGCCACGGGTGGAGGGCCC. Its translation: CASRATGGGP. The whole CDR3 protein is CASRATGGGPQHF.

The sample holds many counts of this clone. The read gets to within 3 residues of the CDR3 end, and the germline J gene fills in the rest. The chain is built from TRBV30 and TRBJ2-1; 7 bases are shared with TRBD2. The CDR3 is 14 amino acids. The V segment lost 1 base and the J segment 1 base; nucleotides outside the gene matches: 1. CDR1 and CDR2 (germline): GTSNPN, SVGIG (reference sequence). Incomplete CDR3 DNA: TGTGCCTGGAGTGCGGGGGGATCCTACAATGAG. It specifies CAWSAGGSYNE. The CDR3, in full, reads CAWSAGGSYNEQFF.

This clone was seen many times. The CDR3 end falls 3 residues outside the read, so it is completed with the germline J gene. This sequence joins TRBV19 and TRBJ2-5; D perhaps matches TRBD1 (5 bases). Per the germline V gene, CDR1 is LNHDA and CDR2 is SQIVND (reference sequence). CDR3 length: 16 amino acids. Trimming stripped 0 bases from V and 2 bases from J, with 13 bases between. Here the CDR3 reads CASSIDGPGIQETQYF. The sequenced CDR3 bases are TGTGCCAGTAGTATAGATGGACCAGGGATACAAGAGACC.